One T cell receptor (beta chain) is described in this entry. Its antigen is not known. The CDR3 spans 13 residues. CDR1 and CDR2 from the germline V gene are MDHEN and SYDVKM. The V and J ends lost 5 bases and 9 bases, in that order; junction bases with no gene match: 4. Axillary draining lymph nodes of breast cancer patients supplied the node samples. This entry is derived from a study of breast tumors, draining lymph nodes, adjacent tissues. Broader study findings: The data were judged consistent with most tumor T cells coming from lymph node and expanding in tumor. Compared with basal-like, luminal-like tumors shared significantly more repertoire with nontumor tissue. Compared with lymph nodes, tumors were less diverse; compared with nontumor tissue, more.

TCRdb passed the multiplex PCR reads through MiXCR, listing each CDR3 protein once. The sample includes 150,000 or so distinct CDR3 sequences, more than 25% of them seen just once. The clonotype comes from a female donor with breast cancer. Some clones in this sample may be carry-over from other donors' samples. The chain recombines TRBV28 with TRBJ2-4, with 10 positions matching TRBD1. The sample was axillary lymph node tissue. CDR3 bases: TGTGCCAGCAGTCCGGGACAGGGGACCATTCAGTACTTC. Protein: CASSPGQGTIQYF.